The rows below give T cell receptor beta chains drawn from one sample of a study of cytomegalovirus exposure and HLA in healthy donors. Some clones are missing from TCRdb's copy, which holds only in-frame ones; the method was immunoSEQ multiplex PCR. The sample table sets out approximately 120,000 clones. Sequencing was carried out using PBMCs. The receptor source for this set is a man aged 25-40 years in good health and CMV-seronegative. CDR3s include the opening cysteine and the closing phenylalanine or tryptophan. D genes are given only for firm matches.

v_gene,j_gene,d_gene,CDR3aa,CDR3nt
TRBV5-1,TRBJ1-4,.,CASSLGQNEKLFF,TGCGCCAGCAGCTTGGGACAGAATGAAAAACTGTTTTTT
TRBV5-6,TRBJ1-4,.,CASSRVQEFNEKLFF,TGTGCCAGCAGTCGGGTGCAAGAGTTCAATGAAAAACTGTTTTTT
TRBV15,TRBJ2-5,TRBD1,CATSTGQGSETQYF,TGTGCCACCAGCACCGGACAGGGGTCCGAGACCCAGTACTTC
TRBV18,TRBJ1-2,TRBD1,CASSPGQDYGYTF,TGTGCCAGCTCACCCGGACAGGACTATGGCTACACCTTC
TRBV30,TRBJ2-3,.,CAWSGGSRRDTQYF,TGTGCCTGGTCAGGAGGTAGCAGACGGGATACGCAGTATTTT
TRBV11-1,TRBJ2-5,.,CASSSDSQETQYF,TGTGCCAGCAGTTCTGACAGCCAAGAGACCCAGTACTTC
TRBV9,TRBJ1-1,TRBD1,CASSATGETNTEAFF,TGTGCCAGCAGCGCGACAGGGGAAACGAACACTGAAGCTTTCTTT
TRBV10-3,TRBJ2-1,.,CAIRSGPYNEQFF,TGTGCCATCCGGAGCGGACCCTACAATGAGCAGTTCTTC
TRBV28,TRBJ1-1,TRBD1,CASSPGTGYMNTEAFF,TGTGCCAGCAGTCCCGGGACAGGGTATATGAACACTGAAGCTTTCTTT
TRBV28,TRBJ2-3,TRBD2,CASSPWFTSGRTDTQYF,TGTGCCAGCAGTCCATGGTTTACTAGCGGGAGGACGGATACGCAGTATTTT
TRBV28,TRBJ2-2,TRBD2,CASSFYRDLLAGSNTGELFF,TGTGCCAGCAGTTTTTATCGGGACCTCCTAGCGGGGTCGAACACCGGGGAGCTGTTTTTT